The 8 T cell receptor beta chains below were found in one sample sequenced in a study of cytomegalovirus exposure and HLA in healthy donors. Using immunoSEQ multiplex PCR, the repertoire was profiled, and TCRdb retains in-frame clones only, with some absent. Of 70,000 to 85,000 clones listed, about 93% were seen once; the top ten hold approximately 2%. The specimen was PBMCs. These receptors were collected from a woman younger than 30 in good health and CMV-seropositive.

The chain is built from TRBV29-1 and TRBJ2-7, with 8 bases identical to TRBD1. The CDR3 has 13 residues. J lost 1 base, V lost 7 bases, and 6 bases had no gene match. Germline V gene lookup returns CDR1 SQVTM and CDR2 ANQGSEA. In DNA, the CDR3 is TGCAGCGCAAGGACAGGGTCATCCTACGAGCAGTACTTC. It codes for CSARTGSSYEQYF.

V and J are TRBV27 and TRBJ2-1; D not certain. Trimming cost V 1 base and J 0 bases, with 4 bases left between them. Germline CDR1 MNHEY, CDR2 SMNVEV (reference sequence). This CDR3 contains 14 residues. CDR3 sequence (DNA): TGTGCCAGCAGTTTATATAGCTCCTACAATGAGCAGTTCTTC. This codes for CASSLYSSYNEQFF.

V is TRBV19 and J is TRBJ2-5, with TRBD1 identical over 10 bases. The CDR3 covers 13 residues. Germline CDR1 is LNHDA and CDR2 is SQIVND (reference sequence). V shed 9 bases and J 4 bases; nucleotides not matched to a gene: 5. The CDR3: CASMDRGIETQYF. CDR3 nucleotide sequence: TGTGCCAGCATGGACAGGGGGATAGAGACCCAGTACTTC.

The chain carries TRBV4-1 and TRBJ2-7; the match to TRBD1 covers 9 bases. CDR3 length: 15 residues. After removal of 4 bases from V and 4 bases from J, the junction contained 8 bases not matched to a gene. CDR1 and CDR2 from the germline V gene are MGHRA and YSYEKL. The CDR3 loop is CASSPLGQGGYEQYF. CDR3 bases: TGCGCCAGCAGCCCCCTGGGACAGGGTGGGTACGAGCAGTACTTC.

Note on this clone: This same CDR3 is encoded by further DNA sequences in the sample. The chain recombines TRBV6-1 with TRBJ2-3; 10 bases map to TRBD2. V trimming: 7 bases; J trimming: 6 bases; junction bases outside the gene matches: 10. CDR1 is MNHNS, CDR2 SASEGT, per germline. The CDR3 covers 15 residues. CDR3: CASTALAGTTDTQYF. The CDR3 region has the DNA TGTGCCAGCACCGCACTAGCGGGAACCACCGATACGCAGTATTTT.

The chain recombines TRBV19 with TRBJ1-1, with 10 bases aligning to TRBD1. CDR1 and CDR2 (germline): LNHDA, SQIVND (reference sequence). The CDR3 has 15 residues. Trimming at V came to 5 bases and at J to 6 bases, leaving 9 bases not matched to a gene. Here the CDR3 reads CASSGWTGGAAEAFF. CDR3 nucleotides: TGTGCCAGTAGTGGATGGACAGGGGGTGCAGCTGAAGCTTTCTTT. The full variable domain, with the rest looked up from reference TRBV19 and TRBJ1-1, is DGGITQSPKYLFRKEGQNVTLSCEQNLNHDAMYWYRQDPGQGLRLIYYSQIVNDFQKGDIAEGYSVSREKKESFPLTVTSAQKNPTAFYLCASSGWTGGAAEAFFGQGTRLTVV.

This sequence joins TRBV29-1 and TRBJ2-7; 11 bases fit TRBD2. V lost 5 bases, J lost 2 bases, and 5 bases stayed unmatched. CDR3 length: 14 amino acids. The germline V gene has CDR1 SQVTM and CDR2 ANQGSEA. The CDR3: CSVLVAGGPYEQYF. CDR3 bases: TGCAGCGTTCTGGTAGCGGGAGGGCCCTACGAGCAGTACTTC.

V and J are TRBV18 and TRBJ1-2; TRBD1 agrees at 9 bases. J was trimmed by 4 bases and V by 2 bases; bases with no gene match: 5. The CDR3 contains 15 residues. CDR1 and CDR2 (germline): KGHSH, LQKENI. CDR3 nucleotide sequence: TGTGCCAGCTCACCATCCGGGACAGGGCCCTATGGCTACACCTTC. Protein product: CASSPSGTGPYGYTF.